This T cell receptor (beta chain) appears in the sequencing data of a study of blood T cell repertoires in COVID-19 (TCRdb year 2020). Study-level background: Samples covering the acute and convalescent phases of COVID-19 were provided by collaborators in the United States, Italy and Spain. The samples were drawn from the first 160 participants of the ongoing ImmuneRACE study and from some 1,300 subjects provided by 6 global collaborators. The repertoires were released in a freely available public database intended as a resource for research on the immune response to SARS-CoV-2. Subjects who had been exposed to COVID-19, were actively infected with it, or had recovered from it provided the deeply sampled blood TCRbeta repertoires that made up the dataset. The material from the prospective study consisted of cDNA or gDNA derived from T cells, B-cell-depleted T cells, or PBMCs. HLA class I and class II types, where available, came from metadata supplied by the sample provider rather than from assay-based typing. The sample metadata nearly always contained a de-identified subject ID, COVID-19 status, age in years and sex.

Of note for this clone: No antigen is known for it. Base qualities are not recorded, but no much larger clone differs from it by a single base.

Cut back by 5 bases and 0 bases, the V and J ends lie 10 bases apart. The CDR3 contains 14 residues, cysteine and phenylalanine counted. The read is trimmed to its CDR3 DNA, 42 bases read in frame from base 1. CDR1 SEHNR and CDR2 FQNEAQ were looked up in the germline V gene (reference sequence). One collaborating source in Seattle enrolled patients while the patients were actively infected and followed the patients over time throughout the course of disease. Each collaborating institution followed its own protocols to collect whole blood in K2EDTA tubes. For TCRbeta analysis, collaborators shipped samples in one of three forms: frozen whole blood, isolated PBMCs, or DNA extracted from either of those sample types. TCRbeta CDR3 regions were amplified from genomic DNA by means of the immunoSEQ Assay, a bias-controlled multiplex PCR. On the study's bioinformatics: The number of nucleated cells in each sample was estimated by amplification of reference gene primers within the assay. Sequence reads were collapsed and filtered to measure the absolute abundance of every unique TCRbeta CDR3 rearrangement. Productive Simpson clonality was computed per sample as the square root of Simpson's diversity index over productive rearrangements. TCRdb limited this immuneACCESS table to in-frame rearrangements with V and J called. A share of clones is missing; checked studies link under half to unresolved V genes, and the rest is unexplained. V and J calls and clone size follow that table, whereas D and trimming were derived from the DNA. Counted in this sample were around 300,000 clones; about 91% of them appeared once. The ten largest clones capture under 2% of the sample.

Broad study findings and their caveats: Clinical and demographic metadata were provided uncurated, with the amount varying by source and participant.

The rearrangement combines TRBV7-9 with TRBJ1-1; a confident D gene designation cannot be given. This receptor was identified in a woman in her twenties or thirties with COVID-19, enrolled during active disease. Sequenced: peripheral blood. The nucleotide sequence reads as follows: TGTGCCAGCAGCCCACCGGTAGTGAACACTGAAGCTTTCTTT. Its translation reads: CASSPPVVNTEAFF. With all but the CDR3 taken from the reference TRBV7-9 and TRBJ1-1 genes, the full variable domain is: DTGVSQNPRHKITKRGQNVTFRCDPISEHNRLYWYRQTLGQGPEFLTYFQNEAQLEKSRLLSDRFSAERPKGSFSTLEIQRTEQGDSAMYLCASSPPVVNTEAFFGQGTRLTVV.